These T cell receptor beta chains were read from a single sample in a study of identical twins. Each CDR3 protein gets one entry after TCRdb re-called the 5' RACE reads with MiXCR. The sample includes 570,000 or so distinct CDR3 sequences, more than 9% seen only once; the top ten take 3%. The same data also went into a second study, on yellow fever vaccine responses in identical twins.

What was sequenced was PBMCs. The origin of the receptors is a woman aged 18-35 years in good health. CDR3s include the opening cysteine and the closing phenylalanine or tryptophan. The order of the fields is clone size, J gene, V gene, D gene, CDR3 protein, CDR3 DNA. A D gene is named only where the DNA matches it firmly. The size field is filled for only some rows; it gives once, few, many or a size class.

clone size: few
J gene: TRBJ2-3
V gene: TRBV29-1
D gene: -
CDR3 protein: CSVGEYTDTQYF
CDR3 DNA: TGCAGCGTGGGAGAATACACAGATACGCAGTATTTT

clone size: many
J gene: TRBJ1-5
V gene: TRBV15
D gene: -
CDR3 protein: CATSRWTESNQPQHF
CDR3 DNA: TGTGCCACCAGCAGATGGACAGAAAGCAATCAGCCCCAGCATTTT

clone size: few
J gene: TRBJ2-2
V gene: TRBV25-1
D gene: -
CDR3 protein: CASSDTSFGLATGELFF
CDR3 DNA: TGTGCCAGCAGTGACACCTCGTTTGGTTTAGCGACCGGGGAGCTGTTTTTT

clone size: few
J gene: TRBJ2-3
V gene: TRBV7-9
D gene: -
CDR3 protein: CASSFRITDTQYF
CDR3 DNA: TGTGCCAGCAGCTTTCGTATCACAGATACGCAGTATTTT

clone size: many
J gene: TRBJ2-2
V gene: TRBV5-1
D gene: -
CDR3 protein: CASSLVVDTGELFF
CDR3 DNA: TGCGCCAGCAGCTTAGTCGTTGACACCGGGGAGCTGTTTTTT

clone size: many
J gene: TRBJ2-7
V gene: TRBV5-1
D gene: -
CDR3 protein: CASSLRGPLDEQYF
CDR3 DNA: TGCGCCAGCAGTCTTCGGGGGCCCTTGGACGAGCAGTACTTC

clone size: few
J gene: TRBJ1-1
V gene: TRBV5-5
D gene: TRBD1
CDR3 protein: CASSPTGAPLGAFF
CDR3 DNA: TGTGCCAGCAGTCCCACAGGGGCGCCCCTGGGTGCTTTCTTT

clone size: -
J gene: TRBJ2-1
V gene: TRBV7-6
D gene: TRBD2
CDR3 protein: CASSPQRGARDEQFF
CDR3 DNA: TGTGCCAGCAGCCCACAGCGGGGGGCCAGGGATGAGCAGTTCTTC

clone size: few
J gene: TRBJ2-1
V gene: TRBV3-1
D gene: TRBD2
CDR3 protein: CASSHQLAGVREQFF
CDR3 DNA: TGTGCCAGCAGCCATCAACTAGCGGGAGTCCGAGAGCAGTTCTTC

clone size: many
J gene: TRBJ2-7
V gene: TRBV20-1
D gene: -
CDR3 protein: CSARDWSSYEQYF
CDR3 DNA: TGCAGTGCTAGAGACTGGAGCTCCTACGAGCAGTACTTC

clone size: few
J gene: TRBJ2-4
V gene: TRBV4-2
D gene: -
CDR3 protein: CASSQDRGGTDLAKNIQYF
CDR3 DNA: TGTGCCAGCAGCCAAGATCGTGGGGGCACAGACTTAGCCAAAAACATTCAGTACTTC

clone size: many
J gene: TRBJ2-1
V gene: TRBV11-2
D gene: -
CDR3 protein: CASSSPTGTGNYNEQFF
CDR3 DNA: TGTGCCAGCAGCTCACCAACCGGGACGGGAAATTACAATGAGCAGTTCTTC

clone size: many
J gene: TRBJ2-1
V gene: TRBV20-1
D gene: TRBD2
CDR3 protein: CSARDPTSRDSYNEQFF
CDR3 DNA: TGCAGTGCTAGAGACCCGACTAGCCGTGACTCCTACAATGAGCAGTTCTTC

clone size: -
J gene: TRBJ2-1
V gene: TRBV7-6
D gene: TRBD2
CDR3 protein: CASSLDIRLAGGGSYNEQFF
CDR3 DNA: TGTGCCAGCAGCTTAGATATTCGACTAGCGGGGGGCGGTTCCTACAATGAGCAGTTCTTC

clone size: many
J gene: TRBJ2-1
V gene: TRBV3-1
D gene: -
CDR3 protein: CASSQAAEGGANIRF
CDR3 DNA: TGTGCCAGCAGCCAAGCCGCGGAGGGGGGCGCAAATATTCGCTTC

clone size: -
J gene: TRBJ1-4
V gene: TRBV6-1
D gene: -
CDR3 protein: CASSDGGLGNEKLFF
CDR3 DNA: TGTGCCAGCAGTGATGGAGGGTTAGGTAATGAAAAACTGTTTTTT

clone size: -
J gene: TRBJ1-2
V gene: TRBV12-3/TRBV12-4
D gene: -
CDR3 protein: CASSFVADDGYTF
CDR3 DNA: TGTGCCAGCAGTTTCGTGGCCGACGATGGCTACACCTTC

clone size: many
J gene: TRBJ2-7
V gene: TRBV3-1
D gene: -
CDR3 protein: CASSREAGYEQYF
CDR3 DNA: TGTGCCAGCAGCCGGGAGGCCGGCTACGAGCAGTACTTC

clone size: many
J gene: TRBJ2-7
V gene: TRBV4-2
D gene: TRBD1
CDR3 protein: CASSQEIGDRGFEQYF
CDR3 DNA: TGTGCCAGCAGCCAAGAAATTGGCGACAGGGGTTTCGAGCAGTACTTC

clone size: few
J gene: TRBJ2-3
V gene: TRBV24-1
D gene: -
CDR3 protein: CATSDFKWTELFSTDTQYF
CDR3 DNA: TGTGCCACCAGTGATTTCAAATGGACAGAATTATTTAGCACAGATACGCAGTATTTT

clone size: many
J gene: TRBJ2-3
V gene: TRBV7-2
D gene: TRBD1
CDR3 protein: CASSPSGQVTDTQYF
CDR3 DNA: TGTGCCAGCAGCCCCTCAGGACAGGTCACAGATACGCAGTATTTT

clone size: many
J gene: TRBJ2-5
V gene: TRBV27
D gene: -
CDR3 protein: CASRERETQYF
CDR3 DNA: TGTGCCAGCAGGGAGAGGGAGACCCAGTACTTC

clone size: -
J gene: TRBJ1-1
V gene: TRBV6-1
D gene: -
CDR3 protein: CASRVPGSNTEAFF
CDR3 DNA: TGTGCCAGCAGGGTGCCGGGTTCGAACACTGAAGCTTTCTTT

clone size: -
J gene: TRBJ2-1
V gene: TRBV7-9
D gene: -
CDR3 protein: CASSLKTEQFF
CDR3 DNA: TGTGCCAGCAGCTTAAAGACTGAGCAGTTCTTC

clone size: few
J gene: TRBJ2-5
V gene: TRBV29-1
D gene: -
CDR3 protein: CSGKALAQETQYF
CDR3 DNA: TGCAGCGGAAAAGCCCTGGCTCAAGAGACCCAGTACTTC

clone size: -
J gene: TRBJ2-5
V gene: TRBV5-1
D gene: -
CDR3 protein: CASSLGSGLPETQYF
CDR3 DNA: TGCGCCAGCAGCTTGGGTAGTGGACTACCAGAGACCCAGTACTTC